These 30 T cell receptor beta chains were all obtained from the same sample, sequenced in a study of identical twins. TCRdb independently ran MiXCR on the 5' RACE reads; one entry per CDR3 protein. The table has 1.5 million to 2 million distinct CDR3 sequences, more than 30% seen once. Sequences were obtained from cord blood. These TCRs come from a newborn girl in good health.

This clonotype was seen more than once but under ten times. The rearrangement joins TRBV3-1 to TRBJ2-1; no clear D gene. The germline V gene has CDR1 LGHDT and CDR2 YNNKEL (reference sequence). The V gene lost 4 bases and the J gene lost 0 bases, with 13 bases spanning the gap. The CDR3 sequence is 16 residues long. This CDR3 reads CASSLLRVSSYNEQFF. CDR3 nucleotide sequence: TGTGCCAGCAGCCTCCTACGGGTCAGCTCCTACAATGAGCAGTTCTTC.

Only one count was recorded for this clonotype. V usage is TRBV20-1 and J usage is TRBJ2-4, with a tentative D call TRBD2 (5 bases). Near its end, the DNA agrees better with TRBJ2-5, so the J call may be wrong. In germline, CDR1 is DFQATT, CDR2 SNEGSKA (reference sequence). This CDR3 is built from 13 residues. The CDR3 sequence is CSAADPLGETQYF. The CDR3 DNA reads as TGCAGTGCAGCAGACCCACTAGGGGAGACCCAGTACTTC.

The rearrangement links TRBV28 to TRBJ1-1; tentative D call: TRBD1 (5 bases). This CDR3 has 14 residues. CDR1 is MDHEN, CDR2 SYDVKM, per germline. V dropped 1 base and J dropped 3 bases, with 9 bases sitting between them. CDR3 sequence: CASSLFGGDTEAFF. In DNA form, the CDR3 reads TGTGCCAGCAGTTTATTCGGAGGGGACACTGAAGCTTTCTTT.

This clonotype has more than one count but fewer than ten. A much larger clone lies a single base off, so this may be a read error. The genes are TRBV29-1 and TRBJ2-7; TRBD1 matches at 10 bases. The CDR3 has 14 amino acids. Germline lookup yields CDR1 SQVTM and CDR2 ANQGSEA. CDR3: CSVLDRGRNYEHYF. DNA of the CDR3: TGCAGCGTCCTTGACAGGGGGCGCAACTACGAGCATTACTTC.

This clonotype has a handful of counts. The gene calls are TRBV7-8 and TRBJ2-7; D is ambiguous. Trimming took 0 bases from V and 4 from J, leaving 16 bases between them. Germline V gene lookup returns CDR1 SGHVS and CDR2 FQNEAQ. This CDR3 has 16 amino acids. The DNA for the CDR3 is TGTGCCAGCAGCTTAGCGCTGCGAAAACCGTATTACGAGCAGTACTTC. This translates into CASSLALRKPYYEQYF.

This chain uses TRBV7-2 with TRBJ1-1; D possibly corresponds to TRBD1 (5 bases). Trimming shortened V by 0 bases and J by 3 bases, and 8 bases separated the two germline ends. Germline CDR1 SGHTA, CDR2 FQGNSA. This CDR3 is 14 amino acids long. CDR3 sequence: CASSLAGEYTEAFF. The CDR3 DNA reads TGTGCCAGCAGCTTAGCGGGGGAGTACACTGAAGCTTTCTTT.

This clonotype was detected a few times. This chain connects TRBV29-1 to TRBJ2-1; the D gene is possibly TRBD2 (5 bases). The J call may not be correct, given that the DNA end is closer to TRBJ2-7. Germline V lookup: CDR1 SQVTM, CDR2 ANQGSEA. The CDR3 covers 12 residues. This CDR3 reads CSAGRDYNEQYF. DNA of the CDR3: TGCAGCGCAGGTCGGGATTACAATGAGCAGTACTTC.

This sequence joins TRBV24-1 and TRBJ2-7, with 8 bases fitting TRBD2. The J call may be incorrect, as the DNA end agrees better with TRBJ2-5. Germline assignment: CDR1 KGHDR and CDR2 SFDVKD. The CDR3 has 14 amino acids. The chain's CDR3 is CATSAAGVSETQYF. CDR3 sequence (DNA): TGTGCCACCAGTGCAGCGGGAGTGTCTGAGACCCAGTACTTC.

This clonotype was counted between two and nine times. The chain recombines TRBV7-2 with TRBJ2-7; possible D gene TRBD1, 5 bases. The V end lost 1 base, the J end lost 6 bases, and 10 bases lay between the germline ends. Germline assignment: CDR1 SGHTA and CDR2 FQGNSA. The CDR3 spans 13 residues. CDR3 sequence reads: CASSLVTVGEQYF. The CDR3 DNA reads TGTGCCAGCAGCTTAGTGACAGTAGGCGAGCAGTACTTC. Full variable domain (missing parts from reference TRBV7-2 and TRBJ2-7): GAGVSQSPSNKVTEKGKDVELRCDPISGHTALYWYRQSLGQGLEFLIYFQGNSAPDKSGLPSDRFSAERTGGSVSTLTIQRTQQEDSAVYLCASSLVTVGEQYFGPGTRLTVT.

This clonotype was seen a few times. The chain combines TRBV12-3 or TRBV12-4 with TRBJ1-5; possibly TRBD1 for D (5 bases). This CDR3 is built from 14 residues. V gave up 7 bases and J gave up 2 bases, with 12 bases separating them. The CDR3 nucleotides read TGTGCCAGCAAGCATACAGGACGCAATCAGCCCCAGCATTTT. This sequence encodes CASKHTGRNQPQHF.

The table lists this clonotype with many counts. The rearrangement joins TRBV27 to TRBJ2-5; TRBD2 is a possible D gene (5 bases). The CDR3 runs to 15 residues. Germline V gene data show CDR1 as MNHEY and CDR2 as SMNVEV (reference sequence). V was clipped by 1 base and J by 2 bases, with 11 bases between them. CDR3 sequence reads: CASSLYPSPQETQYF. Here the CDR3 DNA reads TGTGCCAGCAGTTTATATCCTAGCCCACAAGAGACCCAGTACTTC.

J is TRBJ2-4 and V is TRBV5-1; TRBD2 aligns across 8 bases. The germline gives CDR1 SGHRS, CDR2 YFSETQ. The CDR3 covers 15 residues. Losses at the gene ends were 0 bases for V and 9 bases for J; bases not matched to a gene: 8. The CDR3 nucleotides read TGCGCCAGCAGCTTGGGTGGGACTAGTAATGCCATTCAGTACTTC. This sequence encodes CASSLGGTSNAIQYF.

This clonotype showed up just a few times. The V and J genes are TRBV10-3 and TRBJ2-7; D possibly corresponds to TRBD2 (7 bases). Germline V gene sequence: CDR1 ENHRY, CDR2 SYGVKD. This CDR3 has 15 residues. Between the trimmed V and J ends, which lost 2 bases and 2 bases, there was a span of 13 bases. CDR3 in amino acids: CAISEMGGPTYEQYF. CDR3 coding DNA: TGTGCCATCAGTGAGATGGGGGGGCCGACCTACGAGCAGTACTTC.

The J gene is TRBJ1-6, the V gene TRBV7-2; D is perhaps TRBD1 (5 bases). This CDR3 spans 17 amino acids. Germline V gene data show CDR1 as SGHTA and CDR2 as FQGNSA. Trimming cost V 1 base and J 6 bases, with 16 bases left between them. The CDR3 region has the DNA TGTGCCAGCAGCTTAGGAGGATACAGGTCCGCTAATTCACCCCTCCACTTT. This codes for CASSLGGYRSANSPLHF. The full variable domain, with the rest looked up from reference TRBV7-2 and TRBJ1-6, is GAGVSQSPSNKVTEKGKDVELRCDPISGHTALYWYRQSLGQGLEFLIYFQGNSAPDKSGLPSDRFSAERTGGSVSTLTIQRTQQEDSAVYLCASSLGGYRSANSPLHFGNGTRLTVT.

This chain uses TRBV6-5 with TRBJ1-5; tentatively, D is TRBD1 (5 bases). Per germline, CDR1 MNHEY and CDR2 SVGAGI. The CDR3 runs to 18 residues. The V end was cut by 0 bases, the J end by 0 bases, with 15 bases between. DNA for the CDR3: TGTGCCAGCAGTTACTCCGCCTTCAGGGTGAATAGCAATCAGCCCCAGCATTTT. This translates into CASSYSAFRVNSNQPQHF.

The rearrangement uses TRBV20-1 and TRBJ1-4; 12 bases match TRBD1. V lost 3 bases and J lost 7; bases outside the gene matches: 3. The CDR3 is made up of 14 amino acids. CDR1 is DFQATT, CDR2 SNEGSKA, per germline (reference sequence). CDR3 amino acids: CSASGTGGAEKLFF. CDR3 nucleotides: TGCAGTGCTAGTGGGACAGGGGGCGCTGAAAAACTGTTTTTT.

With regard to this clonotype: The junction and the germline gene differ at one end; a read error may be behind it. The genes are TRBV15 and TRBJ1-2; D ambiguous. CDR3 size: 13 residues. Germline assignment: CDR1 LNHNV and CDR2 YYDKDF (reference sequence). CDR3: CATSSGLLRGYTF. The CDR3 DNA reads TGTGCTACCAGCTCGGGCCTGTTGCGGGGCTACACCTTC.

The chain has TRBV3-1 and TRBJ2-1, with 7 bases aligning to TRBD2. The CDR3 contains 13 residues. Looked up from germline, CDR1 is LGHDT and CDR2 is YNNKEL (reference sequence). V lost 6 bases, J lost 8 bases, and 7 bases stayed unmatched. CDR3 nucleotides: TGTGCCAGCAGGCGGACTAGGATCGATGAGCAGTTCTTC. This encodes CASRRTRIDEQFF.

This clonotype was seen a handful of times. The chain's CDR3 is CASSFAPQNQPQHF. The CDR3 DNA sequence: TGTGCCAGCAGTTTTGCCCCACAAAATCAGCCCCAGCATTTT. This chain connects TRBV27 to TRBJ1-5; D not certain. Germline V CDR1 and CDR2: MNHEY, SMNVEV (reference sequence). V lost 3 bases to trimming and J lost 4 bases, with 10 bases between them. CDR3 length: 14 residues.

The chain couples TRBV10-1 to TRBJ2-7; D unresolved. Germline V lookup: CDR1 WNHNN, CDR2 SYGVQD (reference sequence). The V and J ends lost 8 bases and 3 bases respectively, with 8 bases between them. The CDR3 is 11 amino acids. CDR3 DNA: TGCGCCAGCGGCCCCGGCTACGAGCAGTACTTC. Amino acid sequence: CASGPGYEQYF.

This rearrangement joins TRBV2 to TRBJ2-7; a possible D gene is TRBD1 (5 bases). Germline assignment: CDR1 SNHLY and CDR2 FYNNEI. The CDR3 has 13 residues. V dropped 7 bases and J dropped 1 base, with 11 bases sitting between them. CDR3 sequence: CASKDSRSYEQYF. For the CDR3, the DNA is TGTGCCAGCAAAGACAGCCGGTCCTACGAGCAGTACTTC.

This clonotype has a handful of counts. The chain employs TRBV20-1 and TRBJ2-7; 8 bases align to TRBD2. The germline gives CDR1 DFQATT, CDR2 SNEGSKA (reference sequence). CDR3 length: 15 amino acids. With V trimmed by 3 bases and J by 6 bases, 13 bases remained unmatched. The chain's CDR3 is CSARNPSGLEGEQYF. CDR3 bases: TGCAGTGCTAGGAACCCTTCGGGACTAGAGGGCGAGCAGTACTTC.

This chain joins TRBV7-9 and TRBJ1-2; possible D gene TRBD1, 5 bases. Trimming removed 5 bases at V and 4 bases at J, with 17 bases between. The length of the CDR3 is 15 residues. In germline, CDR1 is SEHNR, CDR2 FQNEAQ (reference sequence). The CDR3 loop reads CASSGPGQWAYGYTF. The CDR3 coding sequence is TGTGCCAGCAGCGGACCAGGGCAATGGGCCTATGGCTACACCTTC.

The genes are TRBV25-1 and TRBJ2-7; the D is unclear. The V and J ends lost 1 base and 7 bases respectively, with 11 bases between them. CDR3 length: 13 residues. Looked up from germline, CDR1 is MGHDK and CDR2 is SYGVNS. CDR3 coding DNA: TGTGCCAGCAGTGAATCTGGGGTGAATGAGCAGTACTTC. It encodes CASSESGVNEQYF.

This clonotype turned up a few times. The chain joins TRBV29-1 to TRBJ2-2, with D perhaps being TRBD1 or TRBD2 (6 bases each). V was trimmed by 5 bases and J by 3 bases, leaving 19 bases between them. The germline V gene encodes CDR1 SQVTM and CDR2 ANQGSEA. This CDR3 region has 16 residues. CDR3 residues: CSVSVVLGGYTGELFF. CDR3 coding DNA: TGCAGCGTTTCTGTGGTTTTGGGGGGCTACACCGGGGAGCTGTTTTTT.

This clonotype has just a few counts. CDR3 sequence: CSVVAGNQAERDTQYF. The CDR3 DNA is TGCAGCGTTGTGGCAGGGAACCAAGCCGAGCGAGATACGCAGTATTTT. The J gene is TRBJ2-3, the V gene TRBV29-1; TRBD1 is a possible D gene (5 bases). This CDR3 has 16 residues. Between the trimmed V and J ends, which lost 4 bases and 5 bases, there was a span of 22 bases. The germline gives CDR1 SQVTM, CDR2 ANQGSEA.

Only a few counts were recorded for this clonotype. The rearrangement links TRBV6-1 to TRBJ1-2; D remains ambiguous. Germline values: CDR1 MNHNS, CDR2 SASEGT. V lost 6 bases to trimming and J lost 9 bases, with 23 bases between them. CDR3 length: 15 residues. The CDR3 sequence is CASSEISGFLYRYTF. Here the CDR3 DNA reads TGTGCCAGCAGCGAGATCTCCGGGTTCTTATATCGCTACACCTTC.

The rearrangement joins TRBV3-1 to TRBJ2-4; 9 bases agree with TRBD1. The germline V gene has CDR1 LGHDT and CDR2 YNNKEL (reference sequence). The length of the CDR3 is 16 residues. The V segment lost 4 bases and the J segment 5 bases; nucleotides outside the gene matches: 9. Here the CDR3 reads CASSPSDRGYQNIQYF. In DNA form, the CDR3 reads TGTGCCAGCAGCCCATCGGACAGGGGTTACCAAAACATTCAGTACTTC. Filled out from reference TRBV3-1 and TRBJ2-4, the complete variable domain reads DTAVSQTPKYLVTQMGNDKSIKCEQNLGHDTMYWYKQDSKKFLKIMFSYNNKELIINETVPNRFSPKSPDKAHLNLHINSLELGDSAVYFCASSPSDRGYQNIQYFGAGTRLSVL.

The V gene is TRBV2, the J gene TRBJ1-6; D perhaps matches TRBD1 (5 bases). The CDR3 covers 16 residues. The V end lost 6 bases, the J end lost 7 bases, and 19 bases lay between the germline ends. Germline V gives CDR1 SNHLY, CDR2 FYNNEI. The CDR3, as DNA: TGTGCCAGCAGGACGAGGACACCTTCAGGGAATTCACCCCTCCACTTT. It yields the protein CASRTRTPSGNSPLHF. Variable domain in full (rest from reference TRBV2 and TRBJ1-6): EPEVTQTPSHQVTQMGQEVILRCVPISNHLYFYWYRQILGQKVEFLVSFYNNEISEKSEIFDDQFSVERPDGSNFTLKIRSTKLEDSAMYFCASRTRTPSGNSPLHFGNGTRLTVT.

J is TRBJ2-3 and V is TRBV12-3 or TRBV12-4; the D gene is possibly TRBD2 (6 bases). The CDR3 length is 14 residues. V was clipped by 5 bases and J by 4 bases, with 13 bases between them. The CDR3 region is CASSPLLASDTQYF. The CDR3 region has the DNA TGTGCCAGCAGTCCGTTACTAGCCTCAGATACGCAGTATTTT.